These T cell receptor beta chains were read from a single sample in a study of T cells in localized non-small cell lung cancer. TCRdb's table, derived via immunoSEQ multiplex PCR, lists solely in-frame clones and lacks some. The repertoire holds about 40,000 clones, more than 85% seen once, with approximately 3.5% in the top ten. The starting material was peripheral blood, obtained before any cancer treatment. These receptor sequences come from a man aged 18 to 50 with stage I lung adenocarcinoma. The CDR3 runs from the conserved cysteine through the conserved F or W. The order of the fields is J gene, V gene, D gene, clone size, CDR3 DNA, CDR3 protein. D genes are given only for firm matches. Rows give clone size only sometimes, using once, few, many, or a class for an expanded clone.

J: TRBJ1-2; V: TRBV5-1; D: NA; size: NA; DNA: TGCGCCAGCAGCACTTCAGGGGCCAGTAACTATGGCTACACCTTC; CDR3: CASSTSGASNYGYTF
J: TRBJ1-2; V: TRBV29-1; D: NA; size: NA; DNA: TGCAGCGTTGCCCGACTCATAGGCTATGGCTACACCTTC; CDR3: CSVARLIGYGYTF
J: TRBJ2-3; V: TRBV10-3; D: NA; size: NA; DNA: TGTGCCATCAGCCGACAGTCTAGCACAGATACGCAGTATTTT; CDR3: CAISRQSSTDTQYF
J: TRBJ2-1; V: TRBV4-1; D: TRBD1; size: NA; DNA: TGCGCCAGCAGCCGCCCCGAGACAGGGGGCTACAATGAGCAGTTCTTC; CDR3: CASSRPETGGYNEQFF
J: TRBJ1-1; V: TRBV30; D: NA; size: NA; DNA: TGTGCCTGGAATCTGTTCGCTGAAGCTTTCTTT; CDR3: CAWNLFAEAFF
J: TRBJ2-3; V: TRBV5-8; D: NA; size: once; DNA: TGTGCCAGCAGCTGGGACTATACGCAGTATTTT; CDR3: CASSWDYTQYF
J: TRBJ2-3; V: TRBV5-1; D: NA; size: NA; DNA: TGCGCCAGCAGCTTGTATACTCCGTCCACAGATACGCAGTATTTT; CDR3: CASSLYTPSTDTQYF
J: TRBJ1-2; V: TRBV7-2; D: TRBD1; size: NA; DNA: TGTGCCAGCAGCCAAACAGGGGACTATGGCTACACCTTC; CDR3: CASSQTGDYGYTF
J: TRBJ2-7; V: TRBV6-5; D: TRBD1; size: NA; DNA: TGTGCCAGCAGTACCGGGACAGTTAATGAGCAGTACTTC; CDR3: CASSTGTVNEQYF
J: TRBJ2-2; V: TRBV7-3; D: TRBD2; size: NA; DNA: TGTGCCAGCAAACTAGCGGGGGACGGGAACACCGGGGAGCTGTTTTTT; CDR3: CASKLAGDGNTGELFF
J: TRBJ1-2; V: TRBV18; D: NA; size: few; DNA: TGTGCCAGCTCACCGATGGAGGCCTATGGCTACACCTTC; CDR3: CASSPMEAYGYTF
J: TRBJ2-5; V: TRBV30; D: NA; size: NA; DNA: TGTGCCTGGAGTACCCGGGCACCCCAAGAGACCCAGTACTTC; CDR3: CAWSTRAPQETQYF
J: TRBJ2-1; V: TRBV7-7; D: NA; size: NA; DNA: TGTGCCAGCAGCTTAGCCCCAAGCAGTGAGCAGTTCTTC; CDR3: CASSLAPSSEQFF
J: TRBJ1-2; V: TRBV9; D: NA; size: NA; DNA: TGTGCCAGCAGCGTAGGCCGGGGAGGTGTCGGTGGCTACACCTTC; CDR3: CASSVGRGGVGGYTF
J: TRBJ2-7; V: TRBV27; D: NA; size: NA; DNA: TGTGCCAGCAGTACATCCGGGACACGATCCTACGAGCAGTACTTC; CDR3: CASSTSGTRSYEQYF
J: TRBJ1-1; V: TRBV7-3; D: NA; size: NA; DNA: TGTGCCAGCAGCTTACAGGGTAACACTGAAGCTTTCTTT; CDR3: CASSLQGNTEAFF
J: TRBJ1-6; V: TRBV19; D: NA; size: NA; DNA: TGTGCCAGTAGTAGGGTCCCAGGGACGAATTCACCCCTCCACTTT; CDR3: CASSRVPGTNSPLHF
J: TRBJ1-4; V: TRBV28; D: NA; size: NA; DNA: TGTGCCAGCAGTTTAAAGGGTAGGGGGGCTCAATATAATGAAAAACTGTTTTTT; CDR3: CASSLKGRGAQYNEKLFF